The source of this T cell receptor beta chain is a study of T cells generated in artificial thymic organoids. Concerning this clonotype itself: Its antigen is unknown.

The V and J ends lost 1 base and 1 base, in that order; junction bases with no gene match: 3. CDR1 is LGHNA, CDR2 YSLEER, per germline. The CDR3 is 15 residues long. Notes on the study in general: TCR diversity of organoid-derived CD8 single positive cells matched thymic and naive blood cells.

TCRalpha and TCRbeta libraries were amplified separately by semi-nested PCR with TRAC or TRBC reverse primers. MiXCR was run by TCRdb on the 5' RACE reads, yielding one entry per CDR3 protein. The sample consists of some 5,100 distinct CDR3 sequences, 32% of them appearing once. These are blood naive CD8 T cells, sorted CD3+TCRalphabeta+CD8+CD45RO-CCR7+. Material: naive CD8+ T cells from blood. Subset meaning: CD3+TCRalphabeta+CD8SP T cells; for blood, CD45RO-CCR7+ naive CD8+ T cells. The TCR originated in a human donor who gave cord blood stem cells for thymic organoid culture, a cardiac surgery patient who gave postnatal thymus, or a blood donor (not recorded which). The chain employs TRBV4-3 and TRBJ1-1, with 7 nucleotides matching TRBD1. This CDR3 is CASSQAGTANTEAFF. CDR3 coding DNA: TGCGCCAGCAGCCAAGCAGGGACAGCGAACACTGAAGCTTTCTTT.